What follows is one TCR beta chain and its context. The antigen is unknown. This sample stems from a study of lymphopenia after photon versus proton radiotherapy. Produced via immunoSEQ multiplex PCR; TCRdb's table is partial and in-frame only. The data show around 29,000 clones, 94% seen once. This CDR3 is built from 15 residues. V shed 0 bases, J shed 8 bases, and the junction held 5 bases outside the gene matches. Germline V gene lookup returns CDR1 LGHNA and CDR2 YNFKEQ. Study results and caveats: Oligoclonal CD8+ Temra expansion after nadir drove photon patients' diversity drop. Proton therapy kept repertoires fairly stable, unlike photons, which gained effector/memory cells. In patients who died, overall survival fell as post-nadir TCR diversity dropped more. Better survival with proton therapy was suggested as possible, not demonstrated.

The receptor was derived from a woman aged 45-65 years with cholangiocarcinoma. This specimen consisted of peripheral blood, obtained from a patient treated with photon-based radiotherapy. The chain combines TRBV4-2 with TRBJ1-2, with 11 bases lining up with TRBD1. CDR3 in DNA: TGTGCCAGCAGCCAAGAGAGGACAGGGGGCGAAGGCTACACCTTC. Amino acids: CASSQERTGGEGYTF.